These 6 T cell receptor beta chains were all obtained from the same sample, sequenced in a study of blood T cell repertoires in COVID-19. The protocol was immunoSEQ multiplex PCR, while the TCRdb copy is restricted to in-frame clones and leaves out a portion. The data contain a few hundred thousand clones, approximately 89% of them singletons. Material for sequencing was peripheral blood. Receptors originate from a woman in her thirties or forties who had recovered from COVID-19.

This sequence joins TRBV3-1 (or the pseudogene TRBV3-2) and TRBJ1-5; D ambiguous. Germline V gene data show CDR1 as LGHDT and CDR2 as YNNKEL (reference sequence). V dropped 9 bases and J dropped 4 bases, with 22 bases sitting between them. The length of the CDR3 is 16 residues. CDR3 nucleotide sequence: TGTGCCAGTAAACCGGGAGCGGGGTTCAGTAATCAGCCCCAGCATTTT. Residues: CASKPGAGFSNQPQHF.

CDR3 loop: CASSENPGVEKLFF. The CDR3 DNA sequence: TGTGCCAGCAGTGAAAATCCAGGGGTTGAAAAACTGTTTTTT. The chain carries TRBV6-1 and TRBJ1-4; possibly TRBD1 for D (6 bases). CDR3 length: 14 residues. CDR1 is MNHNS, CDR2 SASEGT, per germline. The ends were cut back, 2 bases at V and 7 bases at J, with 11 bases in the middle.

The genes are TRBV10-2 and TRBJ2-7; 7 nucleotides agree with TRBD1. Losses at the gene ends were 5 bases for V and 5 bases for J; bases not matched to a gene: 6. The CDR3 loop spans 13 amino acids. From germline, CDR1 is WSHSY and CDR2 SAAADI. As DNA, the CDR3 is TGCGCCAGCAGTTCCAGGGGGAGCCACGAGCAGTACTTC. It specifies CASSSRGSHEQYF.

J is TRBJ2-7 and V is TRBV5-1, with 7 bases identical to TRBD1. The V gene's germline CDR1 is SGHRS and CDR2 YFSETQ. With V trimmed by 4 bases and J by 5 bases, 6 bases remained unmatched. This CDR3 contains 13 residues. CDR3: CASSPRGSHEQYF. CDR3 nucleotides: TGCGCCAGCAGCCCCAGGGGGTCCCACGAGCAGTACTTC.

The CDR3 here is CATSRGYNEQFF. The CDR3 DNA follows: TGTGCCACCAGCCGAGGATACAATGAGCAGTTCTTC. The chain recombines TRBV24-1 with TRBJ2-1, with D hard to call. Per the germline V gene, CDR1 is KGHDR and CDR2 is SFDVKD. Trimming shortened V by 7 bases and J by 4 bases, and 7 bases separated the two germline ends. The CDR3 runs to 12 residues.

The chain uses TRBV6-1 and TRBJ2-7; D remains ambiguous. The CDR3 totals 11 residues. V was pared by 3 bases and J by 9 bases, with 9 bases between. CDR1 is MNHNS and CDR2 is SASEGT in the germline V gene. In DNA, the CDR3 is TGTGCCAGCAGTGAGGTAGGCGGGCAGTACGTC. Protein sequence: CASSEVGGQYV.